This T cell receptor beta chain was retrieved from a study of T cells after yellow fever vaccination. Study findings and constraints: Weaker overall, the secondary response nonetheless peaked faster (day 5 versus 15).

TCRdb reanalysed the 5' RACE reads using MiXCR and keeps one entry per CDR3 protein. The sample holds about 630,000 distinct CDR3 sequences, 12% seen once. A note on this clonotype: Its antigen is undetermined.

From germline, CDR1 is MNHNS and CDR2 SASEGT. The length of the CDR3 is 13 residues. With 3 bases removed from V and 5 bases from J, the gap between germline ends came to 9 bases. This TCR was recovered from a man aged 30 to 39 who received the YFV17D yellow fever vaccine. Specimen: PBMCs, collected on the day of the yellow fever booster vaccination. V is TRBV6-1 and J is TRBJ2-3; no firm D call. CDR3 nucleotide sequence: TGTGCCAGCAGTGAGGGCTTAGAAGATACGCAGTATTTT. Protein product: CASSEGLEDTQYF.